The 5 T cell receptor beta chains in this list originate from one sample, sequenced in a study of cytomegalovirus exposure and HLA in healthy donors. Clones were sequenced by immunoSEQ multiplex PCR, and TCRdb holds only the in-frame ones, with some missing. The sample comprises tens of thousands of clones, approximately 96% of which are singletons, and roughly 1.3% rests with the top ten. Sequenced sample: PBMCs. Every receptor here comes from a woman under 30 in good health and CMV-seronegative.

The J gene is TRBJ2-7, the V gene TRBV15, with 8 bases that match TRBD1. CDR1 is LNHNV and CDR2 is YYDKDF in the germline V gene (reference sequence). There are 13 residues in the CDR3. V trimming: 0 bases; J trimming: 6 bases; junction bases outside the gene matches: 1. CDR3 residues: CATSREQGVEQYF. CDR3 bases: TGTGCCACCAGCAGAGAACAGGGGGTCGAGCAGTACTTC.

The gene calls are TRBV2 and TRBJ2-3, with 7 bases matching TRBD2. V lost 2 bases, J lost 4 bases, and 9 bases stayed unmatched. Germline-derived CDR1 and CDR2 are SNHLY and FYNNEI. The length of the CDR3 is 16 residues. In nucleotides, the CDR3 is TGTGCCAGCAGTGAATTTAGCGGGCAGTTCTCAGATACGCAGTATTTT. Protein sequence: CASSEFSGQFSDTQYF.

The chain joins TRBV2 to TRBJ1-3; unclear D gene. The V end lost 3 bases, the J end lost 0 bases, and 6 bases lay between the germline ends. Germline loops: CDR1 SNHLY, CDR2 FYNNEI. There are 14 residues in the CDR3. The CDR3 protein is CASSDRVSGNTIYF. The DNA for the CDR3 is TGTGCCAGCAGTGACCGTGTCTCTGGAAACACCATATATTTT.

V and J are TRBV4-1 and TRBJ2-2, with TRBD2 matching over 9 bases. CDR3 length: 16 residues. Trimming cost V 6 bases and J 5 bases; bases outside gene matches: 10. Germline values: CDR1 MGHRA, CDR2 YSYEKL. The CDR3: CASRIFTSGQTGELFF. The CDR3 nucleotides read TGCGCCAGCAGGATTTTTACTAGCGGGCAGACCGGGGAGCTGTTTTTT.

This clone was counted a single time. This chain links TRBV7-9 with TRBJ1-1; D possibly corresponds to TRBD1 (5 bases). Germline V lookup: CDR1 SEHNR, CDR2 FQNEAQ (reference sequence). The CDR3 extends over 15 amino acids. Trimming cost V 5 bases and J 1 base, with 14 bases left between them. CDR3 nucleotides: TGTGCCAGCAGCCCCGTGGGGGGGACGAACACTGAAGCTTTCTTT. This encodes CASSPVGGTNTEAFF.